This TCR beta chain was sequenced for a study of T cell responses to AZD1222 COVID-19 vaccine. About the research overall: Researchers grouped second doses given at about 4 or about 12 weeks into one pool.

Clones were read by immunoSEQ multiplex PCR, and TCRdb kept only the in-frame ones, dropping some. The data show 80,000 or so clones, around nine tenths seen once. Notes on this clone: The antigen is unknown.

The CDR3 sequence is 17 residues long. The V gene end was trimmed by 4 bases and the J gene end by 1 base; junction bases not matched to a gene: 7. The germline V gene has CDR1 SGHNT and CDR2 YENEEA. Findings and limits, study-wide: Baseline seropositives among AZD1222 recipients totaled only five or six. When two AZD1222 doses had been given, Spike-specific TCR breadth and depth rose. White British donors predominated, females outnumbered males, and clonal diversity was possibly underestimated.

This TCR came from an adult in good health. This material consisted of peripheral blood, taken on day 0 of AZD1222 vaccination. This chain links TRBV11-3 with TRBJ2-1, with TRBD2 matching 10 bases. CDR3 sequence reads: CASSSRGAGGSYNEQFF. The DNA of the CDR3 is TGTGCCAGCAGCTCCCGCGGAGCGGGGGGGTCCTACAATGAGCAGTTCTTC.